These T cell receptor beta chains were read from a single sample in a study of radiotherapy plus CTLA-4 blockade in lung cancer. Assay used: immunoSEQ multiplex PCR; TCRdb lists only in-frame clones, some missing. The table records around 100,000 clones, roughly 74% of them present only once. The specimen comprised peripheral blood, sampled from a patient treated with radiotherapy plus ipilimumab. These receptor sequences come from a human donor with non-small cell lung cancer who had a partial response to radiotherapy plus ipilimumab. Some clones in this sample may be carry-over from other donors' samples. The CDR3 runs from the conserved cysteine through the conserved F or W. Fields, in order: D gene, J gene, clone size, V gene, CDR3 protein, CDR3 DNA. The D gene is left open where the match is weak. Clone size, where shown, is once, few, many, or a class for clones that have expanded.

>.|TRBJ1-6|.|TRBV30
CAWSRSSYNSPLHF
TGTGCCTGGAGCCGGAGCTCCTATAATTCACCCCTCCACTTT
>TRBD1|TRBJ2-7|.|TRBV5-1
CASSLVPGQGGVEQYF
TGCGCCAGCAGCTTGGTCCCCGGACAGGGTGGTGTCGAGCAGTACTTC
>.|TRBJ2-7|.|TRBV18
CASSPRGHSYEQYF
TGTGCCAGCTCACCACGCGGGCACTCCTACGAGCAGTACTTC
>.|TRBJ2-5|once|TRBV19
CASSITAAETQYF
TGTGCCAGTAGTATAACAGCAGCCGAGACCCAGTACTTC
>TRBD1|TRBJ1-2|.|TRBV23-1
CARRQGSNYGYTF
TGCGCCCGCCGACAGGGATCTAACTATGGCTACACCTTC
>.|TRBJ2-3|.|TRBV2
CASNRAAGTDTQYF
TGTGCCAGCAATAGGGCCGCGGGAACAGATACGCAGTATTTT
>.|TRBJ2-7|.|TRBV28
CASSSLSTSYEQYF
TGTGCCAGCAGTTCCCTATCGACTTCCTACGAGCAGTACTTC
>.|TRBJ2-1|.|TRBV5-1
CASSLHNEQFF
TGCGCCAGCAGCCTCCACAATGAGCAGTTCTTC
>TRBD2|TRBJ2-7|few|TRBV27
CASSLFSSGISYEQYF
TGTGCCAGCAGTTTGTTTTCTAGCGGGATTTCCTACGAGCAGTACTTC
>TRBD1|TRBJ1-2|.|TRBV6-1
CASSEAAAGGYGYTF
TGTGCCAGCAGTGAAGCTGCGGCAGGGGGTTATGGCTACACCTTC
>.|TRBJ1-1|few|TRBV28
CASSQTAEDTEAFF
TGTGCCAGCAGCCAGACTGCCGAGGACACTGAAGCTTTCTTT
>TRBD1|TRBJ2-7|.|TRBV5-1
CASSLGTGGIFEQYF
TGCGCCAGCAGCCTAGGGACAGGGGGCATTTTCGAGCAGTACTTC
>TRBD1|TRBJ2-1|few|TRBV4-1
CASSQVGQGAEDEQFF
TGCGCCAGCAGCCAAGTCGGACAGGGGGCGGAAGATGAGCAGTTCTTC
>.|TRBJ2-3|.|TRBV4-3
CASSQESGGGVDTQYF
TGCGCCAGCAGCCAAGAATCCGGCGGGGGCGTAGATACGCAGTATTTT
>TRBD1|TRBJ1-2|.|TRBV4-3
CASSQDGGQGYSGYTF
TGCGCCAGCAGCCAAGATGGTGGACAGGGTTATAGTGGCTACACCTTC
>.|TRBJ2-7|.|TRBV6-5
CASSYSRHLVTTEQYF
TGTGCCAGCAGTTACTCGCGACACCTAGTGACTACCGAGCAGTACTTC
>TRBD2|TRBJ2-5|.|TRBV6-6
CASSRLAGTQETQYF
TGTGCCAGCAGTCGACTAGCGGGGACACAAGAGACCCAGTACTTC
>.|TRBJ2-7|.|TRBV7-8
CASSLAGFTRGEQYF
TGTGCCAGCAGCTTAGCGGGCTTTACTCGGGGCGAGCAGTACTTC
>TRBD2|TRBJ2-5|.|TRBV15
CATSRDRRLAGGEETQYF
TGTGCCACCAGCAGAGATCGCCGACTAGCGGGAGGGGAAGAGACCCAGTACTTC
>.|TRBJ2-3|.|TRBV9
CASSYLASTDTQYF
TGTGCCAGCTCGTATCTAGCGAGCACAGATACGCAGTATTTT
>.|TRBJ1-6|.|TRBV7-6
CASSLASPNSPLHF
TGTGCCAGCAGCTTAGCCAGTCCAAATTCACCCCTCCACTTT
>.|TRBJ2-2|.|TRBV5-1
CASSLLSGENTGELFF
TGCGCCAGCAGCTTGTTGTCAGGGGAAAACACCGGGGAGCTGTTTTTT
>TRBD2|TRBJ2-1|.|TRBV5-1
CASSERGGGRTRDEQFF
TGCGCCAGCAGCGAGCGCGGGGGAGGACGGACTCGGGATGAGCAGTTCTTC
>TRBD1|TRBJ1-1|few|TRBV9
CASSVGSGGNTEAFF
TGTGCCAGCAGCGTAGGTTCAGGGGGGAACACTGAAGCTTTCTTT
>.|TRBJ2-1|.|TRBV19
CASSWSRGISYNEQFF
TGTGCCAGTAGTTGGAGCAGGGGAATATCCTACAATGAGCAGTTCTTC
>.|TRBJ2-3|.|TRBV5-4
CASSQESSTDTQYF
TGTGCCAGCAGCCAGGAATCTAGCACAGATACGCAGTATTTT
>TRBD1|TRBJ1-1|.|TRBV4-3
CASSQGGQGASFF
TGCGCCAGCAGCCAAGGGGGACAGGGGGCATCTTTCTTT
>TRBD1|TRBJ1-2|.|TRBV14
CASSRTDRGYGYTF
TGTGCCAGCAGCCGGACCGACAGGGGCTATGGCTACACCTTC
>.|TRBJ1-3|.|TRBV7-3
CASSLLTIDSGNTIYF
TGTGCCAGCAGCTTGTTGACAATCGACTCTGGAAACACCATATATTTT
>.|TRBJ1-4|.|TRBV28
CASSLRGGATNEKLFF
TGTGCCAGCAGTTTACGGGGAGGTGCAACTAATGAAAAACTGTTTTTT
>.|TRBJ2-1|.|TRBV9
CASSTGELVNEQFF
TGTGCCAGCAGCACAGGAGAATTAGTCAATGAGCAGTTCTTC
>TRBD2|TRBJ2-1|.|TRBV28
CASIGGAGVNEQFF
TGTGCCAGCATAGGAGGAGCGGGAGTAAATGAGCAGTTCTTC
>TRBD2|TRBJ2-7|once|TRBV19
CASKGETMSGAYEQYF
TGTGCCAGTAAAGGGGAAACTATGAGCGGGGCCTACGAGCAGTACTTC
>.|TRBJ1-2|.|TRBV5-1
CASSADPGAIGYTF
TGCGCCAGCAGCGCAGATCCAGGGGCTATTGGCTACACCTTC
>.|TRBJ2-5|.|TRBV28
CASLGARGATQYF
TGTGCCAGTCTCGGGGCACGGGGGGCGACCCAGTACTTC
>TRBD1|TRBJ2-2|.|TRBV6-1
CASRAGTGGTGELFF
TGTGCCAGCAGGGCCGGGACAGGGGGCACCGGGGAGCTGTTTTTT
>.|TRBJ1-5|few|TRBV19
CASSMFRTGPKGQPQHF
TGTGCCAGTAGTATGTTCCGGACGGGCCCAAAGGGGCAGCCCCAGCATTTT
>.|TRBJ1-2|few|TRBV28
CASTSDSQTYGYTF
TGTGCCAGCACTTCGGACAGTCAAACCTATGGCTACACCTTC
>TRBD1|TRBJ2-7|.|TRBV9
CASSVGRGQGVKEQYF
TGTGCCAGCAGCGTAGGAAGGGGACAGGGTGTAAAGGAGCAGTACTTC
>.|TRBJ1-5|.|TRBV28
CASNRGDFSNQPQHF
TGTGCCAGTAACCGCGGGGATTTCAGCAATCAGCCCCAGCATTTT
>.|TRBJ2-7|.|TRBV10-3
CAISFQGNEQYF
TGTGCCATCAGTTTTCAGGGCAACGAGCAGTACTTC
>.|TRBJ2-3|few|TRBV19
CASSIGFGTDTQYF
TGTGCCAGTAGTATCGGGTTTGGCACAGATACGCAGTATTTT
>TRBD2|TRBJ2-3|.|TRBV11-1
CASSGAGGRSRTDTQYF
TGTGCCAGCAGTGGGGCGGGGGGCCGATCCCGCACAGATACGCAGTATTTT
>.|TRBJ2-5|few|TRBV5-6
CASSFTSQETQYF
TGTGCCAGCAGCTTCACGAGCCAAGAGACCCAGTACTTC
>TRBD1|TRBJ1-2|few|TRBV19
CASSAIRTGSNYGYTF
TGTGCCAGTAGTGCAATACGGACAGGTTCTAACTATGGCTACACCTTC
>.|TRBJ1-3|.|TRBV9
CASSVVSSGNTIYF
TGTGCCAGCAGCGTCGTTTCCTCTGGAAACACCATATATTTT
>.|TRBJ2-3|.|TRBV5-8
CASSLGGGSPSTDTQYF
TGTGCCAGCAGCTTGGGGGGGGGCTCGCCCAGCACAGATACGCAGTATTTT
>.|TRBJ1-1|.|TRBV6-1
CASSEPRQTEAFF
TGTGCCAGCAGTGAACCCCGACAGACTGAAGCTTTCTTT
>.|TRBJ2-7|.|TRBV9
CASSARDTSYEQYF
TGTGCCAGCAGCGCCCGGGACACCTCCTACGAGCAGTACTTC
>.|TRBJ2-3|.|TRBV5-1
CASSLDSGESTDTQYF
TGCGCCAGCAGCTTGGATTCGGGAGAGAGCACAGATACGCAGTATTTT
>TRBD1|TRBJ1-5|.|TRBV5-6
CASSLGGIGTGGDQPQHF
TGTGCCAGCAGCTTGGGTGGCATCGGGACAGGGGGGGATCAGCCCCAGCATTTT
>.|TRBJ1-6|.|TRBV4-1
CASSRGTLNSPLHF
TGCGCCAGCAGTCGCGGGACCCTAAATTCACCCCTCCACTTT
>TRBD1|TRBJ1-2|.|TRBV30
CAWVSGQGGPYYGYTF
TGTGCCTGGGTTTCTGGACAGGGGGGGCCTTACTATGGCTACACCTTC
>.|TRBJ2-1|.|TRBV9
CASSEGGVRNEQFF
TGTGCCAGCAGCGAAGGCGGTGTGCGCAATGAGCAGTTCTTC
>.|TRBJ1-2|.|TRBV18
CASSPRSGDGGRGYTF
TGTGCCAGCTCACCCCGCTCGGGCGACGGGGGAAGAGGCTACACCTTC